This is a list of T cell receptor beta chains from one sample in a study of metastatic and nonmetastatic thyroid tumors. TCRdb re-analyzed the PCR reads through MiXCR. The table records about 9,300 clones, 25% to 35% of them present only once. The sample was tumor tissue. The receptors stem from a female donor with papillary thyroid cancer or a benign thyroid nodule (not recorded which). Some clones in this sample may be carry-over from other donors' samples. Each CDR3 is given without its conserved first and last residue.

>TRBV3-1|TRBJ1-2
ASNQGQRRNGYT
>TRBV28|TRBJ2-7
ASSRRGTNSYEQY
>TRBV6-5|TRBJ1-3
ASSYSRQGIQAGNTIY
>TRBV20-1|TRBJ1-1
SAVDTLNTEAF
>TRBV5-1|TRBJ2-2
ASSLIPNHGELF
>TRBV28|TRBJ1-1
ASSLQGENTEAF
>TRBV19|TRBJ1-1
ASSMARNTEAF
>TRBV11-3|TRBJ2-7
ASSFRGEGAYEQY
>TRBV15|TRBJ2-3
ATSRDIARVTDTQY
>TRBV6-1|TRBJ2-5
ASSPLGGPQDTHY
>TRBV11-1|TRBJ2-2
ASSFGFGGSTGELF
>TRBV11-2|TRBJ2-1
ASSIIPRGDNNEQF
>TRBV27|TRBJ1-6
ASSSSTLGNSPLH
>TRBV7-2|TRBJ2-3
ASSLAAGLSTDTQY
>TRBV7-6|TRBJ2-7
ASSQRQGAIYEQY
>TRBV11-3|TRBJ1-1
ASSDQVNRPEAF
>TRBV25-1|TRBJ1-2
ASGLRDGYT
>TRBV7-9|TRBJ1-2
ASSSSGASYGYT
>TRBV9|TRBJ2-3
ASSVGLASTDTQY